The rows below give T cell receptor beta chains drawn from one sample of a study of blood T cells in healthy people across ages. In TCRdb, the 5' RACE reads were re-called with MiXCR into one record per CDR3 protein. Here the sample spans 1.5 million to 2 million distinct CDR3 sequences, approximately 40% being singletons. Sequencing was done on a sample of blood. These receptors all come from a human donor in good health. Both conserved end residues are part of each CDR3. Each record gives: D gene, J gene, clone size, V gene, CDR3 DNA, CDR3 protein. The D gene is left open where the match is weak. Size is omitted from some rows. Given values are once, few, many or a class for expanded clones.

-	TRBJ2-7	-	TRBV20-1	TGCAGTGCTAGCCCTCCTAGCTCCTACGAGCAGTACTTC	CSASPPSSYEQYF
-	TRBJ2-7	few	TRBV7-9	TGTGCCAGCAGCTTCGGAACCGGGACCTTTACCTACGAGCAGTACTTC	CASSFGTGTFTYEQYF
TRBD1	TRBJ2-3	few	TRBV10-3	TGTGCCATCAACCAGGGGACAGGGAGCACAGATACGCAGTATTTT	CAINQGTGSTDTQYF
-	TRBJ2-6	few	TRBV6-2/TRBV6-3	TGTGCCAGCAGACGACAAACAGGGAAGAAAGGATCTGGGGCCAACGTCCTGACTTTC	CASRRQTGKKGSGANVLTF
-	TRBJ1-3	-	TRBV7-2	TGTGCCAGCAGCCAGAATAACGTGGGGGCCTCCTCTGGAAACACCATATATTTT	CASSQNNVGASSGNTIYF
-	TRBJ1-2	-	TRBV4-3	TGCGCCAGCAGCCAGAGCCTATCTACTAACTATGGCTACACCTTC	CASSQSLSTNYGYTF
TRBD2	TRBJ2-1	-	TRBV5-1	TGCGCCAGCAGCTTTGCTAGCGGAGACAATGAGCAGTTCTTC	CASSFASGDNEQFF
TRBD2	TRBJ2-5	-	TRBV9	TGTGCCAGCAGCGCTAGGGGCGGGGGTCCCCAAGTAGGTGAGCAGTACTTC	CASSARGGGPQVGEQYF
TRBD1	TRBJ1-2	-	TRBV18	TGTGCCAGCTCTCCACGACAGGGAGGAGAGGATGGCTACACCTTC	CASSPRQGGEDGYTF
-	TRBJ1-1	-	TRBV10-3	TGTGCCATCAGTGAAAGGCGAAACACTGAAGCTTTCTTT	CAISERRNTEAFF
-	TRBJ2-3	few	TRBV12-5	TGTGCTTCAGGGTCAGGGGTTAGCACAGATACGCAGTATTTT	CASGSGVSTDTQYF
TRBD1	TRBJ1-1	few	TRBV20-1	TGCAGTGCTTCAACCCTCGGGACAGGGCTCCCTGAAGCTTTCTTT	CSASTLGTGLPEAFF
TRBD1	TRBJ1-1	few	TRBV4-1	TGCGCCAGCAGCCAAGTCGGGACAGCTATAATGAACACTGAAGCTTTCTTT	CASSQVGTAIMNTEAFF
-	TRBJ2-7	-	TRBV3-1	TGTGCCAGCAGCTCAATGAGGGGGTACGAGCAGTACTTC	CASSSMRGYEQYF
TRBD1	TRBJ2-3	-	TRBV20-1	TGCAGTGCGTGCACGGCAGGGGGCCCAGGGGATACGCAGTATTTT	CSACTAGGPGDTQYF
TRBD2	TRBJ2-1	few	TRBV12-3/TRBV12-4	TGTGCCAGCAGTTCAATCCTAGCGGGAGATATCCATGAGCAGTTCTTC	CASSSILAGDIHEQFF
-	TRBJ2-7	-	TRBV2	TGTGCCAGCAGTTGGGCTGTTTTGGACAACAAACACGAGCAGTACTTC	CASSWAVLDNKHEQYF
-	TRBJ1-1	once	TRBV29-1	TGCAGCGGATTCACAGAGAACACTGAAGCTTTCTTT	CSGFTENTEAFF
-	TRBJ1-5	-	TRBV12-3/TRBV12-4	TGTGCCAGCAGTTTAACAGCCAATCAGCCCCAGCATTTT	CASSLTANQPQHF
-	TRBJ2-5	-	TRBV6-1	TGTGCCAGCAGTGAGTTTCAAGAGACCCAGTACTTC	CASSEFQETQYF
-	TRBJ2-7	-	TRBV7-2	TGTGCCAGCAGCCCCGTGGGGGCGAATTACGAGCAGTACTTC	CASSPVGANYEQYF
-	TRBJ1-1	-	TRBV7-2	TGTGCCAGCAGCCCTCCCTTATATGAAGCTTTCTTT	CASSPPLYEAFF
TRBD1	TRBJ1-6	-	TRBV20-1	TGCAGTGCTAGGACTAACAGGGGAATGAATTCACCCCTCCACTTT	CSARTNRGMNSPLHF
TRBD1	TRBJ1-5	-	TRBV18	TGTGCCAGCTCAGTGGACAGGAGTAGCAATCAGCCCCAGCATTTT	CASSVDRSSNQPQHF
-	TRBJ2-5	-	TRBV7-9	TGTGCCAGCAGGGGTGGGTCACAAGAGACCCAGTACTTC	CASRGGSQETQYF
-	TRBJ2-7	-	TRBV6-6	TGTGCCAGCAGTTACTCGTTGAGCGAGCAGTACTTC	CASSYSLSEQYF
-	TRBJ1-4	-	TRBV6-5	TGTGCCAGCAGTTCGAGGTTTGGGAGAGAACGAGGCGAAAAACTGTTTTTT	CASSSRFGRERGEKLFF
-	TRBJ2-3	few	TRBV6-2/TRBV6-3	TGTGCCAGCAGTTACGTTCGGGGGACCTACACAGATACGCAGTATTTT	CASSYVRGTYTDTQYF
-	TRBJ1-4	many	TRBV4-1	TGCGCCAGCAGCCAAGGACGGGCTAATGAAAAACTGTTTTTT	CASSQGRANEKLFF
-	TRBJ2-7	-	TRBV7-8	TGTGCCAGCGGCCCCTACGCTGGGAACCAACTCTACGAGCAGTACTTC	CASGPYAGNQLYEQYF
TRBD1	TRBJ1-4	-	TRBV5-1	TGCGCCAGCCGTCCCGGGACAGGGTATGGTGAAAAACTGTTTTTT	CASRPGTGYGEKLFF
-	TRBJ2-3	-	TRBV12-3/TRBV12-4	TGTGCCAGCAGCCTACCGCCCCTGGAGGGGGCCGTGACGCAGTATTTT	CASSLPPLEGAVTQYF
TRBD2	TRBJ2-7	many	TRBV6-5	TGTGCCAGCAGTTACTCGGTCAGGGAGGGATACGAGCAGTACTTC	CASSYSVREGYEQYF
-	TRBJ2-7	-	TRBV5-1	TGCGCCAGCAGCCCGGCGGGGATAACCTACGAGCAGTACTTC	CASSPAGITYEQYF
-	TRBJ1-1	-	TRBV29-1	TGCAGCGTTGGAACCGGGCGGAACACTGAAGCTTTCTTT	CSVGTGRNTEAFF